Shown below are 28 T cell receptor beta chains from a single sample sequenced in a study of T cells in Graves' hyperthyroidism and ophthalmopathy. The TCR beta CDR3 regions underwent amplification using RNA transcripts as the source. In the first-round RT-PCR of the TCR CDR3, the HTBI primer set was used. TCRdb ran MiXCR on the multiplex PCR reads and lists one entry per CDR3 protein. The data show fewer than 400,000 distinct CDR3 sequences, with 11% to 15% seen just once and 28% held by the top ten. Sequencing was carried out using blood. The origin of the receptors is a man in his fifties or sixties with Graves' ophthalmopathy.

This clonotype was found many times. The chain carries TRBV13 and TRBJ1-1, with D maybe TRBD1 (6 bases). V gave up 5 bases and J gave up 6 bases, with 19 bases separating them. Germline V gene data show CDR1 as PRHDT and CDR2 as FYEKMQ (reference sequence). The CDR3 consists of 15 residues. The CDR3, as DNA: TGTGCCAGCAGCGCCAGGGCGGGGGCGCCGGCTGAAGCTTTCTTT. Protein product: CASSARAGAPAEAFF.

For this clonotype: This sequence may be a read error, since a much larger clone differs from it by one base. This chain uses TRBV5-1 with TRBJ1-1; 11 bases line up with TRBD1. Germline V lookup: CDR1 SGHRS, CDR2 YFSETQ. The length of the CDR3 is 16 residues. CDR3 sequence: CASSVGTGGLDTEALF. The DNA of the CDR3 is TGCGCCAGCAGCGTGGGGACAGGGGGTTTAGACACTGAAGCTTTATTT.

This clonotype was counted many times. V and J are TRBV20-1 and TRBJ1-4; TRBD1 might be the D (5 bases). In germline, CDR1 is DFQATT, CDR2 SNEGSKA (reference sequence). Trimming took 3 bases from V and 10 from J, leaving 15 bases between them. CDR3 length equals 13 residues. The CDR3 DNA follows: TGCAGTGCTAGTTCGGGGGGACGGGGAAAACTGTTTTTT. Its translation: CSASSGGRGKLFF.

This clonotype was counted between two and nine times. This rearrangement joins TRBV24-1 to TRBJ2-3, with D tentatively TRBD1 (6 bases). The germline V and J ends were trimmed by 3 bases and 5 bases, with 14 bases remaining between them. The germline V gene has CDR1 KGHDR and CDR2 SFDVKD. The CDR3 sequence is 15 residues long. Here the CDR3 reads CATSDKGVFGDTQYF. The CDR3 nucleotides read TGTGCCACCAGTGATAAGGGGGTGTTTGGAGATACGCAGTATTTT.

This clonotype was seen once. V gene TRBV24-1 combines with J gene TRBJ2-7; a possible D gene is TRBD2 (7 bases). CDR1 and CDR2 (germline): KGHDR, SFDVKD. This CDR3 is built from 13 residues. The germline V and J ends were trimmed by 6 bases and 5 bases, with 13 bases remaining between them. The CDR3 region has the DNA TGTGCCACCAGTAGGGGGGGAAGGGACGAGCAGTACTTC. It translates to CATSRGGRDEQYF.

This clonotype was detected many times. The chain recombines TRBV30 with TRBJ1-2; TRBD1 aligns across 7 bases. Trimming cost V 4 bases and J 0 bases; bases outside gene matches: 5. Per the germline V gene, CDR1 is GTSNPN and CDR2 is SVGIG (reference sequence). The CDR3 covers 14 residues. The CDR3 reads CAWNEGGPNYGYTF. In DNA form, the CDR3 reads TGTGCCTGGAACGAAGGGGGCCCTAACTATGGCTACACCTTC.

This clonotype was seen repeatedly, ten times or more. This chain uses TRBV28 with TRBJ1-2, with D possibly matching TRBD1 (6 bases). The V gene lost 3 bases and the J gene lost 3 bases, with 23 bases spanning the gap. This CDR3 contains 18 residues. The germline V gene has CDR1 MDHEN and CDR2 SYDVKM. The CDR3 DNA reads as TGTGCCAGCAGTTTTAGCCGGACAGAAGAATTGCCTGACTATGGCTACACCTTC. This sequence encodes CASSFSRTEELPDYGYTF.

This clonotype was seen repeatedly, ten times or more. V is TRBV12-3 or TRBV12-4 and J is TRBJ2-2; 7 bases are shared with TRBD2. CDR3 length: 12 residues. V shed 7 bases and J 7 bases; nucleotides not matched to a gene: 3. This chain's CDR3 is CASTPGGGELFF. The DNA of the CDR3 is TGTGCCAGCACCCCGGGAGGCGGGGAGCTGTTTTTT.

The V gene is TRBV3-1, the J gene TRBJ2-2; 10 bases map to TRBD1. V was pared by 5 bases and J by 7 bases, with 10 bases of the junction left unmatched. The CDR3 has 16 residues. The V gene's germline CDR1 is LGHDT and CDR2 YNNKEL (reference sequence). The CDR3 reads CASSVSGQGVNGELFF. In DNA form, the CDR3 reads TGTGCCAGCAGCGTATCCGGACAGGGGGTTAACGGGGAGCTGTTTTTT.

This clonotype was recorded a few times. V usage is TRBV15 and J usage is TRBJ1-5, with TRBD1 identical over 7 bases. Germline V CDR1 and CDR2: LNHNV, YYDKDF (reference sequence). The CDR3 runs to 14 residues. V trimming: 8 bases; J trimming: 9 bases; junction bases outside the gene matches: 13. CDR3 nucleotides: TGTGCCACCCGCCACAGGGGTCCTTGGACGCCCCAGCATTTT. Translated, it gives CATRHRGPWTPQHF.

The CDR3 bases are TGTGCCAGCAGTTCCCACCGGGCGGGAGGTTCAAGGGAGCAGTACTTC. This encodes CASSSHRAGGSREQYF. This chain uses TRBV27 with TRBJ2-7, with 8 bases that match TRBD2. V lost 4 bases and J lost 7; bases outside the gene matches: 15. The CDR3 runs 16 residues. CDR1 and CDR2 from the germline V gene are MNHEY and SMNVEV (reference sequence).

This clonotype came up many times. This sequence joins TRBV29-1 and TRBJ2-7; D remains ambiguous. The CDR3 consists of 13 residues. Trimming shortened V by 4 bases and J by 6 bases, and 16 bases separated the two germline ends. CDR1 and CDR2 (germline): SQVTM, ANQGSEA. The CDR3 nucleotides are TGCAGCGTTGTTGAGCTTTCGTTGGGCGAGCAGTACTTC. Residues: CSVVELSLGEQYF.

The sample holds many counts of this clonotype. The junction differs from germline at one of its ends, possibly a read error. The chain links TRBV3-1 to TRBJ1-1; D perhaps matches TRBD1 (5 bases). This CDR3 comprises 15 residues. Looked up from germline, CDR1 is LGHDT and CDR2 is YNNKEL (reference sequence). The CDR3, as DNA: TGTGCCAGCAGCCCCGAGGGGATGATGAACACTAAAGCTTTCTTT. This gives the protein CASSPEGMMNTKAFF.

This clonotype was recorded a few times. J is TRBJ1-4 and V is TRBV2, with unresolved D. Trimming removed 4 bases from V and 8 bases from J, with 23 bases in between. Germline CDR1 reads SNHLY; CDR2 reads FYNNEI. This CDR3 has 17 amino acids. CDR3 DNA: TGTGCCAGCAGTGCTTGGTATGGAGGTGCGTTAGACGAAAAACTGTTTTTT. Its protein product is CASSAWYGGALDEKLFF. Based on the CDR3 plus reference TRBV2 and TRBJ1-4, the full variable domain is EPEVTQTPSHQVTQMGQEVILRCVPISNHLYFYWYRQILGQKVEFLVSFYNNEISEKSEIFDDQFSVERPDGSNFTLKIRSTKLEDSAMYFCASSAWYGGALDEKLFFGSGTQLSVL.

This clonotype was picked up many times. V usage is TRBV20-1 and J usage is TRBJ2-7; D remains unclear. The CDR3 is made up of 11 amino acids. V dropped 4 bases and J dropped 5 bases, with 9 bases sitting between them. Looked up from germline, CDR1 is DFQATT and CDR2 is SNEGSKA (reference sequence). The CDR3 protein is CSAILSNEQYF. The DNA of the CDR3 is TGCAGTGCTATTTTGAGCAACGAGCAGTACTTC.

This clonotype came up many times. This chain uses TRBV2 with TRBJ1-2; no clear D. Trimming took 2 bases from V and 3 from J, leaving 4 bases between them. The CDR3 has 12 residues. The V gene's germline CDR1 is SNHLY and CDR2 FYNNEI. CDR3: CASSEPYYGYTF. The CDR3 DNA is TGTGCCAGCAGTGAACCATACTATGGCTACACCTTC.

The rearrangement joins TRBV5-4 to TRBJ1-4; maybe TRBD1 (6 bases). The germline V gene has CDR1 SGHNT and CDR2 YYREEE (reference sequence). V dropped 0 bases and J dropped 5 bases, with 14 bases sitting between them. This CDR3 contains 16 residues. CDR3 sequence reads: CASSLGAGQLNEKLFF. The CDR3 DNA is TGTGCCAGCAGCTTGGGGGCCGGACAGTTAAATGAAAAACTGTTTTTT.

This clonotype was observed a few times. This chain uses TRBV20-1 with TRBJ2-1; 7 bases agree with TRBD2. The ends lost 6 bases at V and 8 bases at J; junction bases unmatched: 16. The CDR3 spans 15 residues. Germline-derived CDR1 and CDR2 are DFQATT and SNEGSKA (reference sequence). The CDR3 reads CSASSVAGVGHEQFF. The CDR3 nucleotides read TGCAGTGCCTCTAGTGTCGCGGGAGTCGGGCATGAGCAGTTCTTC.

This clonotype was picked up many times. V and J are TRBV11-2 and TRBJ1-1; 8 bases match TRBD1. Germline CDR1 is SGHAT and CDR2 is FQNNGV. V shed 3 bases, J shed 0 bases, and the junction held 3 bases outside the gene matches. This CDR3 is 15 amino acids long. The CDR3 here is CASSLGQAMNTEAFF. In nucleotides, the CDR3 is TGTGCCAGCAGCTTGGGACAGGCCATGAACACTGAAGCTTTCTTT.

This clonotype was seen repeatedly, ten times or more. CDR3: CAWSADRSTEAFF. Written as DNA, the CDR3 is TGTGCCTGGAGCGCCGACAGGAGCACTGAAGCTTTCTTT. The J gene is TRBJ1-1, the V gene TRBV30, with D perhaps TRBD1 (6 bases). The CDR3 has 13 amino acids. Trimming stripped 3 bases from V and 4 bases from J, with 12 bases between. Looked up from germline, CDR1 is GTSNPN and CDR2 is SVGIG (reference sequence).

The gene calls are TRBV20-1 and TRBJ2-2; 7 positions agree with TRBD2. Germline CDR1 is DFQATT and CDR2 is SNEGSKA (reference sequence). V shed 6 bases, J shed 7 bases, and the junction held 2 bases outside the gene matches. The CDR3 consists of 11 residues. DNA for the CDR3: TGCAGTGCCCGGACTAGCGGGGAGCTGTTTTTT. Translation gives CSARTSGELFF.

Written as DNA, the CDR3 is TGTGCCAGCAGTCGGGGACAGGGGCCTAACTATGGCTACACCTTC. As protein: CASSRGQGPNYGYTF. This sequence joins TRBV6-1 and TRBJ1-2, with TRBD1 matching over 10 bases. V dropped 5 bases and J dropped 0; count of bases not matched to a gene: 3. The CDR3 is 15 amino acids. The V gene's germline CDR1 is MNHNS and CDR2 SASEGT.

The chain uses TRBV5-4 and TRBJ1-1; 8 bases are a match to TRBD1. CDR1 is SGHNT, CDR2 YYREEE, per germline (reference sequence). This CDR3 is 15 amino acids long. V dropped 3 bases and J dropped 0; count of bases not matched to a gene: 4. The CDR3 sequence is CASSWVDRVNTEAFF. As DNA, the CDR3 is TGTGCCAGCAGCTGGGTGGACAGGGTGAACACTGAAGCTTTCTTT.

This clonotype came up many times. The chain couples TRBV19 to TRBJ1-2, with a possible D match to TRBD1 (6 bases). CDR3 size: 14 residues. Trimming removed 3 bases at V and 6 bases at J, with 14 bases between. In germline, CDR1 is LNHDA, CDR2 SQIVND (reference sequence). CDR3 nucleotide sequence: TGTGCCAGTAGTATCGGGGGCGGGGGTGATGGCTACACCTTC. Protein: CASSIGGGGDGYTF.

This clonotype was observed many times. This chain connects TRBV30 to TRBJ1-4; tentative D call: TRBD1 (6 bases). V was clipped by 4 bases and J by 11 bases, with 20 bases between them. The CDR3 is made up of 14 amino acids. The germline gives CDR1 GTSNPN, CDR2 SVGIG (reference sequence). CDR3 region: CAWTRGYGMRKLFF. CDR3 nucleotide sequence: TGTGCCTGGACCAGGGGTTACGGAATGAGGAAACTGTTTTTT.

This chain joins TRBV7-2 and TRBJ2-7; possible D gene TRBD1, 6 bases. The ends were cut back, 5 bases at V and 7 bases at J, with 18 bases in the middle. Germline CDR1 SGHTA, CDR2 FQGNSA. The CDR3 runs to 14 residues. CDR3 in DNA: TGTGCCAGCAGCCCACGACAGGATGCCAAAGAGCAGTACTTC. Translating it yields CASSPRQDAKEQYF.

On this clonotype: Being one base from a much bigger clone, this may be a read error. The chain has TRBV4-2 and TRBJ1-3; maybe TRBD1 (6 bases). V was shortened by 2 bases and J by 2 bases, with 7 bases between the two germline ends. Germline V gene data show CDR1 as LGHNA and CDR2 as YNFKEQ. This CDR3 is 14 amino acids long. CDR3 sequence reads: CASSQNRAGNTIYF. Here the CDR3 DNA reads TGTGCCAGCAGCCAAAACAGGGCTGGAAACACCATATATTTT.

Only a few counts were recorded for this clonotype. The CDR3 is CASSQGGTGATDEQFF. CDR3 sequence (DNA): TGTGCCAGCAGCCAAGGTGGTACAGGGGCTACCGATGAGCAGTTCTTC. The chain recombines TRBV4-2 with TRBJ2-1, with 7 bases lining up with TRBD1. From germline, CDR1 is LGHNA and CDR2 YNFKEQ. The CDR3 sequence is 16 residues long. After removal of 1 base from V and 8 bases from J, the junction contained 11 bases not matched to a gene.